Described below is a single T cell receptor beta chain sequence and its context. The antigen is undetermined. Using immunoSEQ multiplex PCR, the repertoire was profiled, and TCRdb retains in-frame clones only, with some absent. Of about 160,000 clones listed, over 85% are singletons. This sample was included in a study of cytomegalovirus exposure and HLA in healthy donors. Overall study results and limits: The study found most TCR sequences rare, yet found some public TCRs in many donors.

V lost 5 bases and J 2 bases, leaving 12 bases between the germline ends. This CDR3 comprises 14 residues. Donors were drawn from the approximately 120-subject validation cohort, separate from the roughly 700-subject first cohort. Sequencing was performed on PBMCs. This receptor was identified in a woman aged 18-35 years in good health and CMV-seropositive. The chain links TRBV23-1 to TRBJ1-1; D is possibly TRBD1 (5 bases). TRBV23-1 counts as an open reading frame of uncertain function. DNA of the CDR3: TGCGCCAGCAGTAAACAGGAACGCAACACTGAAGCTTTCTTT. It yields the protein CASSKQERNTEAFF.